Below, 27 T cell receptor beta chains from the same sample are listed, as sequenced in a study of blood T cell repertoires in COVID-19. Sequencing used immunoSEQ multiplex PCR; TCRdb keeps in-frame clones, though not all of them. The data hold a few hundred thousand clones, with over 70% observed a single time. Sequencing was carried out using PBMCs or T cells enriched from blood (not recorded which). The receptors stem from a man aged 25-45 years who had recovered from COVID-19.

The V and J genes are TRBV19 and TRBJ2-3, with 9 bases matching TRBD1. The germline CDR1 and CDR2 sequences are LNHDA and SQIVND (reference sequence). The J segment lost 3 bases and the V segment lost 7 bases, leaving 5 bases of the junction unmatched. There are 14 residues in the CDR3. CDR3 in DNA: TGTGCCAGTACCCGGGACAGGGAGACAGATACGCAGTATTTT. Translating gives CASTRDRETDTQYF.

This rearrangement joins TRBV7-2 to TRBJ2-5, with D perhaps TRBD2 (7 bases). V was trimmed by 0 bases and J by 2 bases, leaving 16 bases between them. This CDR3 comprises 17 residues. Germline V CDR1 and CDR2: SGHTA, FQGNSA. CDR3 in amino acids: CASSLAVRAGAQETQYF. DNA of the CDR3: TGTGCCAGCAGCTTAGCGGTCCGGGCGGGGGCGCAAGAGACCCAGTACTTC.

The sample holds a few counts of this clone. The chain employs TRBV10-2 and TRBJ2-2; D is perhaps TRBD1 (6 bases). Germline V gene data show CDR1 as WSHSY and CDR2 as SAAADI. This CDR3 has 15 residues. V lost 4 bases to trimming and J lost 6 bases, with 15 bases between them. The CDR3 is CASSVTGSGAGELFF. The CDR3 DNA sequence: TGCGCCAGCAGTGTTACAGGTTCAGGGGCCGGGGAGCTGTTTTTT.

The genes are TRBV7-6 and TRBJ1-4; no firm D call. V was trimmed by 1 base and J by 0 bases, leaving 9 bases between them. The length of the CDR3 is 16 residues. Germline V gene sequence: CDR1 SGHVS, CDR2 FNYEAQ. CDR3 nucleotides: TGTGCCAGCAGCTTAGGAACAGCGGCAACTAATGAAAAACTGTTTTTT. Its translation: CASSLGTAATNEKLFF.

The chain carries TRBV11-3 and TRBJ2-5; 11 bases agree with TRBD2. V dropped 5 bases and J dropped 1; count of bases not matched to a gene: 3. CDR1 and CDR2 from the germline V gene are SGHNT and YENEEA. This CDR3 spans 15 amino acids. The CDR3 coding sequence is TGTGCCAGCAGCACCGGACTAGCGGGCCAAGAGACCCAGTACTTC. Translation: CASSTGLAGQETQYF.

This sequence joins TRBV18 and TRBJ2-1; possible D gene TRBD1, 8 bases. Germline CDR1 reads KGHSH; CDR2 reads LQKENI. The V end lost 0 bases, the J end lost 2 bases, and 14 bases lay between the germline ends. The CDR3 is made up of 17 amino acids. This CDR3 reads CASSPPGGTGPYNEQFF. CDR3 bases: TGTGCCAGCTCACCACCGGGGGGGACAGGTCCCTACAATGAGCAGTTCTTC.

The chain joins TRBV2 to TRBJ1-2; 7 bases match TRBD1. Per the germline V gene, CDR1 is SNHLY and CDR2 is FYNNEI. J was trimmed by 7 bases and V by 2 bases; bases with no gene match: 7. CDR3 length equals 14 residues. The CDR3 DNA reads as TGTGCCAGCAGTGAATTGGAGGGGGCGCGTGGCTACACCTTC. It specifies CASSELEGARGYTF.

The chain employs TRBV7-2 and TRBJ2-5; TRBD2 matches at 8 bases. The V gene's germline CDR1 is SGHTA and CDR2 FQGNSA. This CDR3 is built from 14 residues. J gave up 5 bases and V 2 bases, and 4 bases lay outside the gene matches. Written as DNA, the CDR3 is TGTGCCAGCAGCTTATATTCGGGGGGGGAGACCCAGTACTTC. It yields the protein CASSLYSGGETQYF. Full variable domain (remainder filled in from reference TRBV7-2 and TRBJ2-5): GAGVSQSPSNKVTEKGKDVELRCDPISGHTALYWYRQSLGQGLEFLIYFQGNSAPDKSGLPSDRFSAERTGGSVSTLTIQRTQQEDSAVYLCASSLYSGGETQYFGPGTRLLVL.

The chain employs TRBV12-3 or TRBV12-4 and TRBJ1-2; possible D gene TRBD1, 5 bases. This CDR3 comprises 13 residues. The ends were cut back, 4 bases at V and 6 bases at J, with 12 bases in the middle. CDR3 nucleotide sequence: TGTGCCAGCAGTTCCGGGGGGGTCGATGGCTACACCTTC. Translated: CASSSGGVDGYTF.

The gene calls are TRBV28 and TRBJ1-6, with D possibly being TRBD1 (5 bases). V lost 3 bases to trimming and J lost 5 bases, with 8 bases between them. The CDR3 is 14 amino acids. Germline-derived CDR1 and CDR2 are MDHEN and SYDVKM. CDR3 residues: CASSLGPHNSPLHF. The DNA for the CDR3 is TGTGCCAGCAGTTTGGGGCCCCATAATTCACCCCTCCACTTT.

The gene calls are TRBV28 and TRBJ2-7; 9 bases are a match to TRBD1. Unmatched junction bases numbered 8, after V lost 6 bases and J lost 2 bases. Germline CDR1 reads MDHEN; CDR2 reads SYDVKM. The CDR3 covers 15 residues. Here the CDR3 DNA reads TGTGCCAGCAGCTCTTCGGACAGGGGAACCTACGAGCAGTACTTC. As protein: CASSSSDRGTYEQYF. Based on the CDR3 plus reference TRBV28 and TRBJ2-7, the full variable domain is DVKVTQSSRYLVKRTGEKVFLECVQDMDHENMFWYRQDPGLGLRLIYFSYDVKMKEKGDIPEGYSVSREKKERFSLILESASTNQTSMYLCASSSSDRGTYEQYFGPGTRLTVT.

CDR3 loop: CASSQGTSGAGELFF. In DNA, the CDR3 is TGCGCCAGCAGCCAAGGGACTAGCGGCGCCGGGGAGCTGTTTTTT. The genes are TRBV5-1 and TRBJ2-2; TRBD2 aligns across 11 bases. Germline CDR1 reads SGHRS; CDR2 reads YFSETQ. The CDR3 sequence is 15 residues long. V was clipped by 4 bases and J by 6 bases; unmatched bases: 5.

The gene calls are TRBV24-1 and TRBJ2-2; TRBD1 aligns across 9 bases. The CDR3 is 19 amino acids. Germline V gene lookup returns CDR1 KGHDR and CDR2 SFDVKD. V lost 4 bases, J lost 1 base, and 12 bases stayed unmatched. This chain's CDR3 is CATSEFHGTGTLNTGELFF. The CDR3 DNA reads as TGTGCCACCAGTGAATTTCACGGGACAGGGACTTTGAACACCGGGGAGCTGTTTTTT.

Only a few counts were recorded for this clone. The gene calls are TRBV5-1 and TRBJ2-5, with TRBD1 matching over 10 bases. J gave up 1 base and V 0 bases, and 3 bases lay outside the gene matches. The CDR3 consists of 16 residues. Germline CDR1 reads SGHRS; CDR2 reads YFSETQ. CDR3 residues: CASSLGDRGFQETQYF. DNA of the CDR3: TGCGCCAGCAGCTTGGGGGACAGGGGTTTCCAAGAGACCCAGTACTTC.

Comments on this clone: The identical CDR3 is also encoded by other nucleotide sequences in the sample. CDR3 DNA sequence: TGCGCCAGCAGCTTGGACAGGGGTTCCTACGAGCAGTACTTC. This sequence encodes CASSLDRGSYEQYF. This chain joins TRBV5-1 and TRBJ2-7, with 7 bases aligning to TRBD1. Germline V gene data show CDR1 as SGHRS and CDR2 as YFSETQ. Trimming cost V 0 bases and J 1 base; bases outside gene matches: 1. The CDR3 runs 14 residues.

The gene calls are TRBV29-1 and TRBJ1-2; D is unresolved. V lost 5 bases to trimming and J lost 5 bases, with 9 bases between them. Germline values: CDR1 SQVTM, CDR2 ANQGSEA. The CDR3 is made up of 11 amino acids. CDR3 loop: CSVLRSYGYTF. The CDR3 coding sequence is TGCAGCGTTCTCAGGTCTTATGGCTACACCTTC.

The chain couples TRBV27 to TRBJ1-1; 8 bases are shared with TRBD1. V was pared by 8 bases and J by 5 bases, with 16 bases of the junction left unmatched. The germline V gene encodes CDR1 MNHEY and CDR2 SMNVEV (reference sequence). The CDR3 spans 16 residues. As DNA, the CDR3 is TGTGCCAGCTCCTCAGGGGGCAGGGGAGGGTTGACTGAAGCTTTCTTT. This translates into CASSSGGRGGLTEAFF.

The gene calls are TRBV6-5 and TRBJ2-6; D uncertain. The CDR3 runs 16 residues. Per the germline V gene, CDR1 is MNHEY and CDR2 is SVGAGI. The ends were cut back, 0 bases at V and 0 bases at J, with 6 bases in the middle. The CDR3 DNA is TGTGCCAGCAGTTACTCATTATTCTCTGGGGCCAACGTCCTGACTTTC. It encodes CASSYSLFSGANVLTF.

The V gene is TRBV11-2, the J gene TRBJ2-1, with D possibly matching TRBD1 (5 bases). Trimming took 3 bases from V and 4 from J, leaving 10 bases between them. The CDR3 consists of 14 residues. CDR1 is SGHAT, CDR2 FQNNGV, per germline. CDR3 nucleotides: TGTGCCAGCAGCTTGACAAGGACATACAATGAGCAGTTCTTC. Protein product: CASSLTRTYNEQFF.

This clone was recorded only once. The rearrangement links TRBV12-5 to TRBJ1-1, with D perhaps matching TRBD1 (6 bases). Germline CDR1 and CDR2: LGHNT and FRNRAP. The CDR3 sequence is 16 residues long. The V end was cut by 1 base, the J end by 1 base, with 13 bases between. CDR3 in DNA: TGTGCTAGTGGTTTGGATACCGGGACATCGAACACTGAAGCTTTCTTT. Protein sequence: CASGLDTGTSNTEAFF.

This sequence joins TRBV28 and TRBJ2-7; 11 positions agree with TRBD1. The V gene's germline CDR1 is MDHEN and CDR2 SYDVKM. The ends lost 6 bases at V and 1 base at J; junction bases unmatched: 5. The CDR3 has 15 residues. CDR3 sequence (DNA): TGTGCCAGCAGCTTGGACAGGGGGCTTTCCTACGAGCAGTACTTC. This translates into CASSLDRGLSYEQYF.

This clone was seen a few times. The J gene is TRBJ1-3, the V gene TRBV27, with D perhaps matching TRBD1 (6 bases). Per the germline V gene, CDR1 is MNHEY and CDR2 is SMNVEV (reference sequence). With 8 bases removed from V and 2 bases from J, the gap between germline ends came to 13 bases. The length of the CDR3 is 14 residues. The CDR3, as DNA: TGTGCCAGCGGTCGGGCAGGGGCTGGAAACACCATATATTTT. Its translation: CASGRAGAGNTIYF.

The chain recombines TRBV19 with TRBJ1-1, with 7 bases fitting TRBD1. This CDR3 has 15 amino acids. With V trimmed by 3 bases and J by 0 bases, 4 bases remained unmatched. Germline V gene lookup returns CDR1 LNHDA and CDR2 SQIVND (reference sequence). The CDR3 region has the DNA TGTGCCAGTAGTATCGGACAGGTTCTGAACACTGAAGCTTTCTTT. Its translation is CASSIGQVLNTEAFF.

This clone appeared a single time. V is TRBV11-3 and J is TRBJ1-1; D remains unclear. The CDR3 extends over 13 amino acids. V lost 1 base, J lost 5 bases, and 8 bases lay in between. Germline values: CDR1 SGHNT, CDR2 YENEEA. For the CDR3, the DNA is TGTGCCAGCAGCTTAGGTCCGGGGACTGAAGCTTTCTTT. It encodes CASSLGPGTEAFF.

V gene TRBV7-8 combines with J gene TRBJ1-1, with a tentative D call TRBD1 (5 bases). Germline CDR1 is SGHVS and CDR2 is FQNEAQ. Trimming took 1 base from V and 4 from J, leaving 10 bases between them. CDR3 size: 14 residues. CDR3 sequence reads: CASSLGGGSTEAFF. Here the CDR3 DNA reads TGTGCCAGCAGCTTAGGGGGCGGGAGCACTGAAGCTTTCTTT.

The V call is TRBV5-1, the J call TRBJ1-3, with 7 positions matching TRBD1. The germline V gene has CDR1 SGHRS and CDR2 YFSETQ. V shed 4 bases and J 4 bases; nucleotides not matched to a gene: 5. The CDR3 runs 14 residues. DNA of the CDR3: TGCGCCAGCAGCCCGACAGGGAGGGGAAACACCATATATTTT. Translation: CASSPTGRGNTIYF. Drawing the rest from reference TRBV5-1 and TRBJ1-3, the complete variable domain is KAGVTQTPRYLIKTRGQQVTLSCSPISGHRSVSWYQQTPGQGLQFLFEYFSETQRNKGNFPGRFSGRQFSNSRSEMNVSTLELGDSALYLCASSPTGRGNTIYFGEGSWLTVV.

CDR3 DNA: TGTGCCAGCAGGAGCTGGGGAGGGGGGCTAGGCGAGCAGTACTTC. Translated: CASRSWGGGLGEQYF. The chain employs TRBV13 and TRBJ2-7, with D perhaps matching TRBD2 (7 bases). Germline lookup yields CDR1 PRHDT and CDR2 FYEKMQ (reference sequence). This CDR3 contains 15 residues. Trimming pared 6 bases from V and 6 bases from J, leaving 21 bases between. The whole variable domain, filled in from reference TRBV13 and TRBJ2-7, reads AAGVIQSPRHLIKEKRETATLKCYPIPRHDTVYWYQQGPGQDPQFLISFYEKMQSDKGSIPDRFSAQQFSDYHSELNMSSLELGDSALYFCASRSWGGGLGEQYFGPGTRLTVT.